This T cell receptor beta chain was sequenced for a study of cytomegalovirus exposure and HLA in healthy donors. Whole-study results and caveats: As was reported, the HLA-A and HLA-B alleles of most subjects were accurately predicted from TCR beta sequences. When a later analysis was performed, an Asian-associated ancestry cluster reportedly had fewer N-insertions than the approximately 690-donor mean. Among TCR beta chains, those listed as cytomegalovirus-associated numbered around 180.

Of note for this clone: Its specificity is unknown.

CDR1 and CDR2 (germline): MNHEY, SVGAGI. The length of the CDR3 is 14 residues. V lost 7 bases and J 9 bases, leaving 16 bases between the germline ends. Both 60 Vbeta primers and 13 Jbeta primers went into the PCR. The table came from immunoSEQ multiplex PCR; TCRdb's copy has only in-frame clones and leaves some out. The listing records around 140,000 clones. This TCR was sampled from a woman between 40 and 55 years old in good health and CMV-seronegative. Sequenced input: PBMCs. The chain is built from TRBV6-5 and TRBJ1-6, with D possibly being TRBD1 (5 bases). As DNA, the CDR3 is TGTGCCAGCAATGCGGGACTCACGATTTCACCCCTCCACTTT. Translated, it gives CASNAGLTISPLHF.